Listed here is a single TCR beta chain. It has no known antigen specificity. No base-level quality is on record; no much larger clone is a single base apart. This specimen belongs to a study of blood T cell repertoires in COVID-19 (dated by TCRdb to about 2020). Some background on the complete study: The collaborator samples originated in the United States, Italy and Spain and spanned the acute and convalescent phases of COVID-19. The material from the prospective study consisted of cDNA or gDNA derived from T cells, B-cell-depleted T cells, or PBMCs. Subjects who had been exposed to COVID-19, were actively infected with it, or had recovered from it provided the deeply sampled blood TCRbeta repertoires that made up the dataset. The repertoires were made available in a free public database intended to serve as a resource for research on the immune response to SARS-CoV-2. Samples came from the ongoing ImmuneRACE study (first 160 participants) plus 1,254 subjects from 6 global collaborators. Nearly every sample came with metadata listing a de-identified subject ID, COVID-19 status, age in years and sex. Where HLA class I and class II types were available, the types were taken from metadata supplied by the sample provider, not from assay-based typing.

TCRbeta CDR3 regions were amplified from genomic DNA by means of the immunoSEQ Assay, a bias-controlled multiplex PCR. Turning to the authors' computational methods: Within the assay, amplification of reference gene primers was used to estimate how many nucleated cells each sample contained. To quantify the absolute abundance of each unique TCRbeta CDR3 rearrangement, sequence reads were collapsed and filtered. For each sample, productive Simpson clonality was calculated by taking the square root of Simpson's diversity index across productive rearrangements. Entries here come from immuneACCESS through TCRdb and include only in-frame sequences with V and J called. Some clones fail to appear in such tables; in the studies checked, an unresolved V gene covers under half of the shortfall, and the cause of the remainder is unknown. V, J and clone size are taken as reported in that table, and D and trimming were inferred from the DNA itself. This sample lists some 150,000 clones; around 86% were detected once. Of the sample, 7% is held by the ten largest clones.

Whole blood was collected in K2EDTA tubes by collaborating institutions according to the institutions' own protocols. Collaborator samples were shipped for TCRbeta analysis as frozen whole blood, isolated PBMCs, or DNA extracted from either sample type. The study at large found these results: How much clinical and demographic metadata was included differed by source and by participant, and the metadata was provided uncurated.

The specimen sequenced was peripheral blood. The TCR sequence derives from a woman older than 75 in a cohort sampled during active or convalescent COVID-19.

The CDR3 reads CATSDVAGVSETQYF. The sequence in DNA is TGTGCCACCAGTGACGTAGCGGGAGTTTCGGAGACCCAGTACTTC. The V and J genes are TRBV24-1 and TRBJ2-5, with 9 middle bases fitting TRBD2. Trimmed from V: 4 bases; trimmed from J: 5 bases; junction bases lacking a gene match: 7. The CDR3 goes from the cysteine to the phenylalanine over 15 residues. The sequence is cut down to CDR3 DNA, 45 bases in frame from base 1. CDR1 and CDR2 were assigned from the germline V gene as KGHDR and SFDVKD.